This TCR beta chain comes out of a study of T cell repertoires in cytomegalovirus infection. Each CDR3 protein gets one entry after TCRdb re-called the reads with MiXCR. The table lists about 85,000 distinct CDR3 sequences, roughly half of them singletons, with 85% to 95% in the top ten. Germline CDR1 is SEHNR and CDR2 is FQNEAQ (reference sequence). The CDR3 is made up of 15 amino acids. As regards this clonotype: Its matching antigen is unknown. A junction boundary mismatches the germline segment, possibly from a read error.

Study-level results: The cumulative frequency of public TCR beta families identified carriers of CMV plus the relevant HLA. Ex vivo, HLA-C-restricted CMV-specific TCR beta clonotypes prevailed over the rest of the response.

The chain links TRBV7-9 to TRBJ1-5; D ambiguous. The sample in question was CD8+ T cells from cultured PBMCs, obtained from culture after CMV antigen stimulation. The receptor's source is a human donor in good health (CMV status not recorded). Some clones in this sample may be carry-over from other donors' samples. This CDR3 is CASSLEGSSNQHQHF. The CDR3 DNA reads TGTGCCAGCAGCTTAGAAGGCAGTAGCAATCAGCACCAGCATTTT.